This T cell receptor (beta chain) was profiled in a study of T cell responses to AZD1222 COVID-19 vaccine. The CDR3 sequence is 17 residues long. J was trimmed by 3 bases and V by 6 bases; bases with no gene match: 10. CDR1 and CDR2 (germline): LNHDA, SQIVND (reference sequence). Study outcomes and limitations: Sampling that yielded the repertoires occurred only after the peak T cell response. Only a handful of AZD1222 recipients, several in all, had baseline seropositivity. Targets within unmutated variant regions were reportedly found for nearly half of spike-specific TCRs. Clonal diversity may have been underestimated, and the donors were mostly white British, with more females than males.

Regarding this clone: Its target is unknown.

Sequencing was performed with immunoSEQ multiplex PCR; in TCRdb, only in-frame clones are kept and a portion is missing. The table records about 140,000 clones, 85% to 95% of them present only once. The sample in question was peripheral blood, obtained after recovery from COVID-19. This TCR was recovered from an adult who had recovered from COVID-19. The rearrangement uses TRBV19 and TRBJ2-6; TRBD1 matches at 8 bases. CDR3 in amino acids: CASRSRTGSSGANVLTF. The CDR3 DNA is TGTGCCAGTAGGTCAAGGACAGGGAGCAGTGGGGCCAACGTCCTGACTTTC.